This TCR beta chain was captured in a study of T cell repertoires in cytomegalovirus infection. Overall study: Shared public TCR beta signatures pointed to both CMV infection and a matching HLA type. Whole-study results and caveats: Ex vivo responses were dominated by HLA-C-restricted CMV-specific TCR beta clonotypes.

TCRdb passed the reads through MiXCR, listing each CDR3 protein once. Of around 540,000 distinct CDR3 sequences listed, 33% are singletons. The CDR3 sequence is 14 residues long. The J segment lost 4 bases and the V segment lost 5 bases, leaving 5 bases of the junction unmatched. Remarks on this clonotype: Its antigen is unidentified.

J is TRBJ1-1 and V is TRBV12-3 or TRBV12-4; TRBD1 aligns across 9 bases. This clonotype originated in a human donor in good health (CMV status not recorded). Some clones in this sample may be carry-over from other donors' samples. Specimen: cultured PBMCs, collected from culture after CMV antigen stimulation. The CDR3 loop reads CASSQDRGGTEAFF. CDR3 bases: TGTGCCAGCAGTCAGGACAGGGGTGGCACTGAAGCTTTCTTT.